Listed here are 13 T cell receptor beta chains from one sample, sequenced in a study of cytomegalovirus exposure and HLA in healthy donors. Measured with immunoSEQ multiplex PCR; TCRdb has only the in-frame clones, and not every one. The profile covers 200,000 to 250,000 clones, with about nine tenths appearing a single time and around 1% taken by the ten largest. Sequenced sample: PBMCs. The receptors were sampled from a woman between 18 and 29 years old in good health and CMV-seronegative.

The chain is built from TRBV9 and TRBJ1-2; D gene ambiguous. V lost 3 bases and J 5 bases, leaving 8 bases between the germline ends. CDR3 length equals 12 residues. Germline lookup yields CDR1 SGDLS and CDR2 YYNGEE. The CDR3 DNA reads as TGTGCCAGCAGCGGACAACTTTATGGCTACACCTTC. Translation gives CASSGQLYGYTF.

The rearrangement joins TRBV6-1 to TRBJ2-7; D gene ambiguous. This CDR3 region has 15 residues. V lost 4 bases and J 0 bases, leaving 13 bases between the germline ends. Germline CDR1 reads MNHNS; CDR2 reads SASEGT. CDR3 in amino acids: CASSVRSGGSYEQYF. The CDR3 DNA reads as TGTGCCAGCAGTGTACGCTCTGGCGGCTCCTACGAGCAGTACTTC.

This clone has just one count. Here the CDR3 reads CASRAGVNGLGTEAFF. CDR3 DNA sequence: TGTGCCAGTAGGGCAGGGGTAAATGGGCTGGGCACTGAAGCTTTCTTT. This chain links TRBV19 with TRBJ1-1; D is possibly TRBD1 (6 bases). This CDR3 is built from 16 residues. Looked up from germline, CDR1 is LNHDA and CDR2 is SQIVND (reference sequence). V lost 6 bases to trimming and J lost 4 bases, with 21 bases between them.

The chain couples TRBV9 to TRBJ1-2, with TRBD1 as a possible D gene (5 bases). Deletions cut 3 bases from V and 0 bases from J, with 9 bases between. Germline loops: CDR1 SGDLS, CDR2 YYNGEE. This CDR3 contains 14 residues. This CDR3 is CASSETASNYGYTF. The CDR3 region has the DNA TGTGCCAGCAGCGAGACAGCTTCTAACTATGGCTACACCTTC.

This CDR3 reads CASSEYSGNQLYNEQFF. DNA of the CDR3: TGTGCCAGCAGTGAATACAGCGGGAACCAACTATACAATGAGCAGTTCTTC. The V gene is TRBV6-1, the J gene TRBJ2-1; 7 bases are shared with TRBD2. Trimming removed 2 bases from V and 4 bases from J; junction bases left unmatched: 11. The CDR3 spans 17 residues. Looked up from germline, CDR1 is MNHNS and CDR2 is SASEGT.

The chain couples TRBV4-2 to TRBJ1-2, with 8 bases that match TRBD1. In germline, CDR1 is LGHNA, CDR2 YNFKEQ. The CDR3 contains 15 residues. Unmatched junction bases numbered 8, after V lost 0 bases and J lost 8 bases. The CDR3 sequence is CASSQDLGTGGGYTF. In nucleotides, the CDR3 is TGTGCCAGCAGCCAAGATCTAGGGACAGGAGGGGGCTACACCTTC.

The CDR3 loop is CASSLAGGYDNEQFF. CDR3 nucleotide sequence: TGCGCCAGCAGCTTAGCGGGAGGGTATGACAATGAGCAGTTCTTC. This rearrangement joins TRBV5-1 to TRBJ2-1; 10 bases fit TRBD2. Germline V gene data show CDR1 as SGHRS and CDR2 as YFSETQ. V dropped 2 bases and J dropped 5; count of bases not matched to a gene: 4. The CDR3 runs to 15 residues.

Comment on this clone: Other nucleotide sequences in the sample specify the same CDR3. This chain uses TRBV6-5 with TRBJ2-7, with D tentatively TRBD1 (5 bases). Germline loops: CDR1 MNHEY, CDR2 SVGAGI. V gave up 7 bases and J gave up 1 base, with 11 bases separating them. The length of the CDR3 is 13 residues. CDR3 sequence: CASTRDSSYEQYF. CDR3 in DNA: TGTGCCAGCACCCGAGACAGTTCCTACGAGCAGTACTTC.

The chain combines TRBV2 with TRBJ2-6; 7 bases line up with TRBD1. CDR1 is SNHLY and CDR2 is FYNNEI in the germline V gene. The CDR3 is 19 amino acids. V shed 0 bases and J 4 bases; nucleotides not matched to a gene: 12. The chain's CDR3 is CASSEARDSPSRGANVLTF. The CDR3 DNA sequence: TGTGCCAGCAGTGAAGCACGGGACAGCCCCTCGAGAGGGGCCAACGTCCTGACTTTC.

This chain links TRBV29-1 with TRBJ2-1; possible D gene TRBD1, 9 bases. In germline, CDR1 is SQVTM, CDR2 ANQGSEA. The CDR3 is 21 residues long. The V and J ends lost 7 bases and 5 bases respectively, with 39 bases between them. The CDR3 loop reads CSATNLYRDRVAGPPNNEQFF. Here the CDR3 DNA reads TGCAGCGCTACAAATTTGTACCGGGACAGGGTAGCGGGACCGCCTAACAATGAGCAGTTCTTC.

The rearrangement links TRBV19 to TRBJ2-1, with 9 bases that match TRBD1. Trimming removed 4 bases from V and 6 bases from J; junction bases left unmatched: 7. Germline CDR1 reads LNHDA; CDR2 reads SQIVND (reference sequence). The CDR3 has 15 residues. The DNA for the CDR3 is TGTGCCAGTAGTACGCGAGTGACAGGGGGCAATGAGCAGTTCTTC. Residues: CASSTRVTGGNEQFF.

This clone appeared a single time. CDR3 nucleotides: TGTGCCAGCAAGAGGGCTACGAGGTATGAAGCTTTCTTT. It specifies CASKRATRYEAFF. This rearrangement joins TRBV11-2 to TRBJ1-1; D is uncertain. V was cut by 7 bases and J by 7 bases, with 16 bases left in between. Germline-derived CDR1 and CDR2 are SGHAT and FQNNGV. The CDR3 length is 13 residues.

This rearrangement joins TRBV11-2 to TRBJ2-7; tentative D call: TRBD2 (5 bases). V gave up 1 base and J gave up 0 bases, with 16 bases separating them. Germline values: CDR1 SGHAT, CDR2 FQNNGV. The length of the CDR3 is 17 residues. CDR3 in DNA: TGTGCCAGCAGCTTAGGGGAGTGGCGGTCGGCCTCCTACGAGCAGTACTTC. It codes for CASSLGEWRSASYEQYF.